The clone carrying this TCR beta chain was recorded once. This CDR3 is 14 amino acids long. Germline trimming cut 4 bases from V and 6 bases from J; bases unmatched to any gene: 6. Germline-derived CDR1 and CDR2 are MRHNA and SNTAGT. The sample belongs to a study of T cell changes during pregnancy in multiple sclerosis. Measured with immunoSEQ multiplex PCR; TCRdb has only the in-frame clones, and not every one. The sample consists of some 87,000 clones, 85% to 95% of them appearing once. The TCR sequence derives from a female donor with multiple sclerosis, enrolled in a pregnancy study. The V gene is TRBV6-4, the J gene TRBJ2-3, with 8 bases lining up with TRBD2. The sequenced sample was peripheral blood, obtained in the first trimester of pregnancy. The CDR3 is CASSAGGPGDTQYF. In DNA form, the CDR3 reads TGTGCCAGCAGTGCGGGAGGGCCAGGGGATACGCAGTATTTT.